The clone carrying this TCR beta chain was found many times. The antigen is unknown. The data were obtained in a study of regulatory T cells in long-lasting Graves disease. General study findings and limits: Persistent Graves' patients possessed reduced TCR diversity relative to recently diagnosed ones.

Arm-PCR with iRepertoire HTBI primers amplified the CDR3 regions for these TCR beta libraries. TCRdb re-called the multiplex PCR reads through MiXCR, storing one row per CDR3 protein. The sample records hundreds of thousands of distinct CDR3 sequences, about 20% being singletons. Regarding time point: persistent/refractory GD, antithyroid drugs over 5 years with positive TRAb. Generation of the TCR library employed RNA extracted from PBMCs. The germline V gene has CDR1 ENHRY and CDR2 SYGVKD. This CDR3 is 16 amino acids long. J was trimmed by 5 bases and V by 5 bases; bases with no gene match: 12. This sequence originates from a female donor with Graves disease. The chain carries TRBV10-3 and TRBJ2-5; 9 bases agree with TRBD2. The sequencing here drew on peripheral blood mononuclear cells (PBMCs), taken when the disease was refractory, from a patient treated with antithyroid drugs. CDR3 sequence (DNA): TGTGCCATCAGTTCCACCCCTCTCAGCGGGAGGGAGACCCAGTACTTC. Translated: CAISSTPLSGRETQYF.